This T cell receptor (beta chain) was sequenced in a study of cytomegalovirus exposure and HLA in healthy donors. Regarding the study as a whole: The classifier reportedly diagnosed cytomegalovirus status with high sensitivity and specificity. The authors enumerated 164 TCR beta chains as linked to cytomegalovirus.

J gave up 5 bases and V 0 bases, and 13 bases lay outside the gene matches. The CDR3 totals 17 residues. CDR1 GTSNPN and CDR2 SVGIG come from the germline V gene (reference sequence). Assay used: immunoSEQ multiplex PCR; TCRdb lists only in-frame clones, some missing. The repertoire holds over 150,000 clones, with roughly nine tenths as singletons. For this clone: Antigen specificity is unknown.

The clonotype was recovered from a woman under 30 in good health and CMV-seropositive. The V call is TRBV30, the J call TRBJ1-2; 9 bases are shared with TRBD1. The sample taken for sequencing was PBMCs. CDR3 sequence (DNA): TGTGCCTGGAGTGTGGTTTGGGACAGGGCCCTCACTTATGGCTACACCTTC. This translates into CAWSVVWDRALTYGYTF. The entire variable domain, with the rest obtained from reference TRBV30 and TRBJ1-2, is as follows: SQTIHQWPATLVQPVGSPLSLECTVEGTSNPNLYWYRQAAGRGLQLLFYSVGIGQISSEVPQNLSASRPQDRQFILSSKKLLLSDSGFYLCAWSVVWDRALTYGYTFGSGTRLTVV.